This T cell receptor beta chain was sequenced in a study of Graves' ophthalmopathy and Graves' hyperthyroidism. CDR3 length: 15 amino acids. Germline V gives CDR1 SGHNT, CDR2 YENEEA. Worth noting for this clonotype: This may come from a read error, since a much larger clone is one base off.

Amplification of the TCR beta CDR3 regions used RNA transcripts (as template). RT-PCR was first run with HTBI primers, then multiplex PCR in a second round. Each CDR3 protein is one row after TCRdb ran MiXCR on the multiplex PCR reads. The table lists hundreds of thousands of distinct CDR3 sequences, roughly 14% of them singletons, with approximately 7% in the top ten. V usage is TRBV11-3 and J usage is TRBJ1-1; D unclear. The sample taken for sequencing was peripheral blood. The source is a woman aged 18-29 years with stable Graves' hyperthyroidism. The CDR3 coding sequence is TGTGCCAGCAGCTTATTTCCGGGGAGAGAGTCTGAATCTTTCTTT. It yields the protein CASSLFPGRESESFF.